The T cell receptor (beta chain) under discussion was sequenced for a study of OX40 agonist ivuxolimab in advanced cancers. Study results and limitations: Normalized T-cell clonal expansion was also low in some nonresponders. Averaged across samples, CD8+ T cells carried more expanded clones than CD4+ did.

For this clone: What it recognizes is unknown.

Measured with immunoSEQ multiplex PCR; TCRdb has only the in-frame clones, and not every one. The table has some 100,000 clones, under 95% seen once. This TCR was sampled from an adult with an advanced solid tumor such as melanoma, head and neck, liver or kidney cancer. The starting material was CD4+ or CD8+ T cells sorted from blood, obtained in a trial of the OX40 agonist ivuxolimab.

CDR3 coding DNA: TGTGCCAGCAGCCAAGTTCGGGGAACTGAAGCTTTCTTT. Amino acid sequence: CASSQVRGTEAFF. The chain employs TRBV14 and TRBJ1-1; no clear D. Looked up from germline, CDR1 is SGHDN and CDR2 is FVKESK. Between the trimmed V and J ends, which lost 1 base and 5 bases, there was a span of 8 bases. The CDR3 runs to 13 residues.